These 6 T cell receptor beta chains were sequenced from one sample in a study of cytomegalovirus exposure and HLA in healthy donors. The PCR contained 60 Vbeta and 13 Jbeta primers. Sequencing used immunoSEQ multiplex PCR; TCRdb keeps in-frame clones, though not all of them. The sample contains approximately 190,000 clones, around 83% of which appear only once. Material: PBMCs. These receptors were obtained from a woman aged 45-60 years in good health and CMV-seropositive.

The rearrangement uses TRBV10-3 and TRBJ2-3, with a tentative D call TRBD1 (6 bases). Per the germline V gene, CDR1 is ENHRY and CDR2 is SYGVKD. V gave up 5 bases and J gave up 2 bases, with 11 bases separating them. The CDR3 covers 14 residues. CDR3 nucleotide sequence: TGTGCCATCAGTCGGACAGAGAACACAGATACGCAGTATTTT. Translation: CAISRTENTDTQYF.

Note on this clone: The same CDR3 is also encoded by other DNA sequences in this sample. The chain links TRBV19 to TRBJ2-3; 11 bases are shared with TRBD2. Germline CDR1 LNHDA, CDR2 SQIVND (reference sequence). V dropped 4 bases and J dropped 1; count of bases not matched to a gene: 1. There are 15 residues in the CDR3. The CDR3 DNA sequence: TGTGCCAGTAGTAAACTAGCGGGGGGCACAGATACGCAGTATTTT. Amino acid sequence: CASSKLAGGTDTQYF.

The chain uses TRBV6-1 and TRBJ2-2; 7 bases fit TRBD2. Trimming cost V 3 bases and J 5 bases; bases outside gene matches: 9. The CDR3 has 16 amino acids. Germline assignment: CDR1 MNHNS and CDR2 SASEGT. The CDR3 loop reads CASSESGTTHTGELFF. CDR3 sequence (DNA): TGTGCCAGCAGTGAGTCCGGGACTACGCATACCGGGGAGCTGTTTTTT.

This clone is a singleton in its sample. The chain joins TRBV7-9 to TRBJ2-7; 10 bases map to TRBD1. After removal of 0 bases from V and 6 bases from J, the junction contained 2 bases not matched to a gene. Germline V lookup: CDR1 SEHNR, CDR2 FQNEAQ (reference sequence). CDR3 size: 14 residues. CDR3: CASSLAGTGVEQYF. Here the CDR3 DNA reads TGTGCCAGCAGCTTAGCGGGGACAGGGGTCGAGCAGTACTTC.

The V gene is TRBV11-2, the J gene TRBJ2-7; 11 bases map to TRBD2. Germline-derived CDR1 and CDR2 are SGHAT and FQNNGV. With 5 bases clipped from V and 3 bases from J, the junction kept 6 bases outside the gene matches. The CDR3 runs to 15 residues. Here the CDR3 DNA reads TGTGCCAGCAGCGCTGGGACTAGCGGATTCTACGAGCAGTACTTC. It translates to CASSAGTSGFYEQYF.

CDR3 sequence reads: CASSYSRQGSNQPQHF. CDR3 DNA sequence: TGTGCCAGCAGTTACTCTCGTCAGGGAAGCAATCAGCCCCAGCATTTT. This chain connects TRBV6-6 to TRBJ1-5, with D perhaps TRBD1 (5 bases). The CDR3 is 16 amino acids. CDR1 is MNHNY and CDR2 is SVGAGI in the germline V gene (reference sequence). V lost 0 bases and J lost 1, with 10 bases in between.